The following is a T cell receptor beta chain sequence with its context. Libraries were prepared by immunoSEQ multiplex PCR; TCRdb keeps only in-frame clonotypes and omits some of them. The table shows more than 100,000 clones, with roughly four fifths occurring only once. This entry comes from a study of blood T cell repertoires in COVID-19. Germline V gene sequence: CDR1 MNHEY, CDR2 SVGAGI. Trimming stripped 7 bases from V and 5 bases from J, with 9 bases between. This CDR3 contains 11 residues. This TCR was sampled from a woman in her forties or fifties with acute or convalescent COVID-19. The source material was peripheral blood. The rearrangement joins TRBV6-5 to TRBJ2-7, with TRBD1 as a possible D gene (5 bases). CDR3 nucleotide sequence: TGTGCCAGCATCGCAGGGCACGAGCAGTACTTC. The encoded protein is CASIAGHEQYF.